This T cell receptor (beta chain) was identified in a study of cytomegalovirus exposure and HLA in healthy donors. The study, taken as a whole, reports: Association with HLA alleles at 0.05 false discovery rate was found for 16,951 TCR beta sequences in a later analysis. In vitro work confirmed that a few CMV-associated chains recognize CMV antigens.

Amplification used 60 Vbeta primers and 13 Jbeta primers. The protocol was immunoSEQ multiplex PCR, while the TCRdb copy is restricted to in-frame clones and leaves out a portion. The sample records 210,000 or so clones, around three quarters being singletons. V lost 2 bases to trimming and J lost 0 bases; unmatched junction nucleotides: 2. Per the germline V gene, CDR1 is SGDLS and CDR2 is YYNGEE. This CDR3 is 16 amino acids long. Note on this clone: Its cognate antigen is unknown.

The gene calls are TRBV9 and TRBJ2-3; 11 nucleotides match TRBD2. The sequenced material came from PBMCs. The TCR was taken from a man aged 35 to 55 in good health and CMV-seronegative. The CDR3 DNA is TGTGCCAGCAGCGTGGGGACTAGCGGTAGCACAGATACGCAGTATTTT. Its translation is CASSVGTSGSTDTQYF.